The present T cell receptor (beta chain) was sequenced within a study of cytomegalovirus exposure and HLA in healthy donors. Study findings and constraints: The authors judged a highly shared variant cluster likely a sequencing artifact. TCR beta V- and J-gene trimming was later associated with a missense DCLRE1C variant. Another analysis was done later, and it associated roughly 15,000 TCR beta sequences with HLA alleles at 0.05 false discovery rate. Rarity marked most TCR sequences, yet some public TCRs occurred in many donors.

CDR3 size: 16 residues. V dropped 5 bases and J dropped 2; count of bases not matched to a gene: 4. The germline V gene encodes CDR1 SGHVS and CDR2 FNYEAQ. The PCR contained 60 Vbeta and 13 Jbeta primers. Only in-frame clones appear in the TCRdb table, and some are missing; sequencing was by immunoSEQ multiplex PCR. Of approximately 190,000 clones listed, more than 75% are singletons. Regarding this clone: Its matching antigen is unknown.

The sequence was collected from a man aged 25-45 years in good health and CMV-seronegative. Sequenced input: PBMCs. This sequence joins TRBV7-6 and TRBJ2-7; TRBD2 agrees at 15 bases. The CDR3 is CASSLRTSGRAYEQYF. The CDR3 DNA is TGTGCCAGCAGCCTTCGGACTAGCGGGAGGGCCTACGAGCAGTACTTC. Full variable domain (remainder filled in from reference TRBV7-6 and TRBJ2-7): GAGVSQSPRYKVTKRGQDVALRCDPISGHVSLYWYRQALGQGPEFLTYFNYEAQQDKSGLPNDRFSAERPEGSISTLTIQRTEQRDSAMYRCASSLRTSGRAYEQYFGPGTRLTVT.